This T cell receptor (beta chain) came from a study of blood T cell repertoires in COVID-19. At the level of the study: Acute and convalescent COVID-19 specimens originated in the United States, Italy and Spain. PBMCs, B-cell-depleted T cells, or T cells provided the cDNA or gDNA that made up the material.

From germline, CDR1 is MNHEY and CDR2 SMNVEV (reference sequence). The CDR3 spans 14 residues. V was pared by 5 bases and J by 6 bases, with 14 bases between. Sequenced by immunoSEQ multiplex PCR; TCRdb stores in-frame clones only, minus some. This table has under 350,000 clones, under 90% appearing once. Across 24 US areas, participants ranged in age from about 18 to 100 years. Resolution of symptoms, clearance, or two negative PCRs was present in recovered Cohort 3 donors. The receptor's source is a woman aged 40 to 50 who had recovered from COVID-19. The chain carries TRBV27 and TRBJ1-5; weak D call: TRBD1 (6 bases). Input material: PBMCs or T cells enriched from blood (not recorded which). This CDR3 is CASSSNRVGQPQHF. The CDR3 DNA follows: TGTGCCAGCAGTAGTAACAGGGTTGGTCAGCCCCAGCATTTT.